These T cell receptor beta chains were read from a single sample in a study of beta chain features in type 1 diabetes. The data were produced by immunoSEQ multiplex PCR, yet TCRdb's version contains in-frame clones alone and is incomplete. The top ten clones hold 0.94% of a sample with around 180,000 clones, approximately 7.8% of them seen once. Sequenced sample: central memory CD4+ T cells from blood. Source of these receptors: a middle-aged woman with type 1 diabetes. CDR3s include the opening cysteine and the closing phenylalanine or tryptophan. D genes are given only for firm matches. Size is stated for part of the rows, as once, few or many counts, or as a class when the clone is expanded.

TRBJ1-1,few,-,TRBV11-2,TGTGCCAGCGCGGGGACGGCGAACACTGAAGCTTTCTTT,CASAGTANTEAFF
TRBJ2-3,many,-,TRBV29-1,TGCAGCGTTGGAAGGTGGGGAGAGGGCACAGATACGCAGTATTTT,CSVGRWGEGTDTQYF
TRBJ1-3,few,-,TRBV7-2,TGTGCCAGCAGCTTAGAACGTCGCCCTAGCTCTGGAAACACCATATATTTT,CASSLERRPSSGNTIYF
TRBJ2-6,few,TRBD1,TRBV9,TGTGCCAGCAGCGTTGACTTGGGACAGAACTCTGGGGCCAACGTCCTGACTTTC,CASSVDLGQNSGANVLTF
TRBJ1-4,-,-,TRBV4-3,TGCGCCAGCAGCCAAGATGCCAGGGAAGTCGTCGGAACTAATGAAAAACTGTTTTTT,CASSQDAREVVGTNEKLFF
TRBJ2-7,-,-,TRBV6-5,TGTGCCAGCAGCGGGAACACCTACGAGCAGTACTTC,CASSGNTYEQYF
TRBJ2-1,-,TRBD2,TRBV29-1,TGCAGCGCTGGAGGGGGCGGGGGGGTCTACAATGAGCAGTTCTTC,CSAGGGGGVYNEQFF
TRBJ1-1,-,-,TRBV2,TGTGCCAGCGGTCTGGGCCAAGGTACTGAAGCTTTCTTT,CASGLGQGTEAFF
TRBJ1-1,few,TRBD1,TRBV29-1,TGCAGCGTGACCGGGACAGGGTGGGGCACTGAAGCTTTCTTT,CSVTGTGWGTEAFF
TRBJ2-1,few,-,TRBV29-1,TGCAGCGTTGGATCCAGTGGGGGGAATGAGCAGTTCTTC,CSVGSSGGNEQFF
TRBJ1-2,many,TRBD1,TRBV7-2,TGTGCCAGCAGCTCCAGTGGACAGGGATCCTATGGCTACACCTTC,CASSSSGQGSYGYTF
TRBJ1-1,few,-,TRBV30,TGTGCCTGGAGTGCGACAGATGAAGCTTTCTTT,CAWSATDEAFF
TRBJ1-4,-,-,TRBV6-6,TGTGCCAGCAGGCCTGTAACCGGAGATGAAAAACTGTTTTTT,CASRPVTGDEKLFF
TRBJ1-1,-,-,TRBV6-1,TGTGCCGCGGGGGGCAGGGCGGACACTGAAGCTTTCTTT,CAAGGRADTEAFF
TRBJ2-7,few,-,TRBV5-1,TGCGCCAGCAGCAGGACGGGGATATACGAGCAGTACTTC,CASSRTGIYEQYF
TRBJ1-5,-,TRBD1,TRBV27,TGTGCCAGCGGTACAGGGGCCCGGGCGGGACCCCAGCATTTT,CASGTGARAGPQHF
TRBJ2-1,many,TRBD2,TRBV7-9,TGTGCCAGCAGCCCCGTAGCGGGAGCGATCAATGAGCAGTTCTTC,CASSPVAGAINEQFF
TRBJ2-5,-,-,TRBV7-9,TGTGCCAGCCGAACCCGGACAGCAGAGACCCAGTACTTC,CASRTRTAETQYF
TRBJ1-1,-,-,TRBV18,TGTGCCAGCTCACCTTCGGTGGAGGGACGAGAAGCTTTCTTT,CASSPSVEGREAFF
TRBJ2-6,-,-,TRBV9,TGTGCCAGCAGCGTAGGGGGCGCTGGGGCCAACGTCCTGACTTTC,CASSVGGAGANVLTF